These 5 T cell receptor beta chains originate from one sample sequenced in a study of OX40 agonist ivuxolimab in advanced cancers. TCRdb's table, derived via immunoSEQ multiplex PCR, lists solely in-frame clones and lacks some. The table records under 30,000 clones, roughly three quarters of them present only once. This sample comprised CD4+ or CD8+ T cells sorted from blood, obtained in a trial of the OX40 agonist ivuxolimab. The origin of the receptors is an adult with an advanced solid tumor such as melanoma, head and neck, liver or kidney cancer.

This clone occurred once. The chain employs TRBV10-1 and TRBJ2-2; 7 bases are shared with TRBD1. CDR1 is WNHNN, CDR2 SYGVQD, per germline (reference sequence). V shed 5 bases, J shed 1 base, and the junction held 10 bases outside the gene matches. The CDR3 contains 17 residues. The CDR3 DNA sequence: TGCGCCAGCAGTCCGAAGGGGGCAGGGATGAACACCGGGGAGCTGTTTTTT. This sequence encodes CASSPKGAGMNTGELFF.

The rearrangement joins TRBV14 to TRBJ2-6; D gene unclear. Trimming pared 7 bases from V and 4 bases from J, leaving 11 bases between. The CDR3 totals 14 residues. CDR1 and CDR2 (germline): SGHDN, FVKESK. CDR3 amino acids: CASTPLGGANVLTF. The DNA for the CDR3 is TGTGCCAGCACCCCCCTCGGGGGGGCCAACGTCCTGACTTTC.

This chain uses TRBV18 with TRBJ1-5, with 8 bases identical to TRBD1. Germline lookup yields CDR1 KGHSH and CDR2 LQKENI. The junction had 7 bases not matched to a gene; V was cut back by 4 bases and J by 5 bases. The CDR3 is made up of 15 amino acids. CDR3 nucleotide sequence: TGTGCCAGCTCACAACTCGACAGGGGCTATCAGCCCCAGCATTTT. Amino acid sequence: CASSQLDRGYQPQHF.

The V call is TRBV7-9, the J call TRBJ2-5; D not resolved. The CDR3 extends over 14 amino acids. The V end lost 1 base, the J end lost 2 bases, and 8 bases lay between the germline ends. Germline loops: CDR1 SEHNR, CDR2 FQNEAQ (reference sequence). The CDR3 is CASSLGTSQETQYF. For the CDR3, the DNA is TGTGCCAGCAGCTTAGGGACCTCTCAAGAGACCCAGTACTTC.

The CDR3 DNA sequence: TGTGCCAGCAGCTTGGTAAGGGGTAAGGCTCAGCCCCAGCATTTT. Translating gives CASSLVRGKAQPQHF. The J gene is TRBJ1-5, the V gene TRBV5-5, with a weak D call TRBD1 (5 bases). With 0 bases removed from V and 6 bases from J, the gap between germline ends came to 13 bases. This CDR3 comprises 15 residues. From germline, CDR1 is SGHKS and CDR2 YYEKEE (reference sequence).